This T cell receptor beta chain was sequenced in a study of blood T cells in healthy people across ages. In the study overall: Template-switching capture recovered about one barcoded beta molecule per two T cells.

With V trimmed by 5 bases and J by 1 base, 4 bases remained unmatched. Germline V lookup: CDR1 LNHNV, CDR2 YYDKDF (reference sequence). CDR3 length equals 15 residues. For the second PCR, which ran for about 7 to 12 cycles, a sample-barcoded 5' primer and a J-beta primer mix were used. TCRdb itself ran the 5' RACE reads through MiXCR, one entry per CDR3 protein. The sample includes around 1,000,000 distinct CDR3 sequences, under 30% of them seen just once. This clonotype was observed a handful of times. The sample was also linked to a second study, of T cells of mothers and their children.

What was sequenced was blood. The chain carries TRBV15 and TRBJ2-1, with 8 bases lining up with TRBD1. The clonotype was recovered from a girl under 10 years old in good health. This CDR3 reads CATSPTGGSYNEQFF. The CDR3 bases are TGTGCCACCAGCCCAACAGGGGGTTCCTACAATGAGCAGTTCTTC.